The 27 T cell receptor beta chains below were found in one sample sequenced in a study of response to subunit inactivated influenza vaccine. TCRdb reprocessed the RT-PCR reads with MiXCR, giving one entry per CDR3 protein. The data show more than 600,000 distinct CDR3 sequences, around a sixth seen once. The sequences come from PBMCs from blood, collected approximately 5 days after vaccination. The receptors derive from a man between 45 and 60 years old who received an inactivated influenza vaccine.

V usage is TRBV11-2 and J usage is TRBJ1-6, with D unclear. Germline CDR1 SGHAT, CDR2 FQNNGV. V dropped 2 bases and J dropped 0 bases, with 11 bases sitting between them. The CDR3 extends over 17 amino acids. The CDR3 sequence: CASSLYPPGSYNSPLHF. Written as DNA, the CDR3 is TGTGCCAGCAGCTTATATCCGCCTGGCTCCTATAATTCACCCCTCCACTTT.

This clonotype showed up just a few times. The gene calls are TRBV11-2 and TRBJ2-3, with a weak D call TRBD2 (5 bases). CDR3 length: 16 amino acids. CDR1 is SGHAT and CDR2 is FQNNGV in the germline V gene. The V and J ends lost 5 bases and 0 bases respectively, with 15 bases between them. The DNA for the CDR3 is TGTGCCAGCAGCCGGGCTCGGAGGCAGAGCACAGATACGCAGTATTTT. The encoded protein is CASSRARRQSTDTQYF.

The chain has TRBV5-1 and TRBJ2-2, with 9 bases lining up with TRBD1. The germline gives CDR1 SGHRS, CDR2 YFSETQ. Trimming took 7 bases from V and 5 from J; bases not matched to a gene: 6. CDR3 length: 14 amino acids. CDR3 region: CASVGQGGTGELFF. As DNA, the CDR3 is TGCGCCAGCGTGGGACAGGGCGGGACCGGGGAGCTGTTTTTT.

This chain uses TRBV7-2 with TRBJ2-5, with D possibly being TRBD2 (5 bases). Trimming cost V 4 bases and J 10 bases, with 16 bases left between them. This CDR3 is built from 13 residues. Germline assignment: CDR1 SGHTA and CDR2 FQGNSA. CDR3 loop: CASSSNIVGDQYF. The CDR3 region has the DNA TGTGCCAGCAGCTCAAACATCGTCGGGGACCAGTACTTC.

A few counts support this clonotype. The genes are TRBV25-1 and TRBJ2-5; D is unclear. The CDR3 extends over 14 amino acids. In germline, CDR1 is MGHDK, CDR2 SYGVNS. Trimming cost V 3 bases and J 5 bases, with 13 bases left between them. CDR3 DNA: TGTGCCAGCAGTGAGCTTTTCGGTGGGGAGACCCAGTACTTC. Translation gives CASSELFGGETQYF.

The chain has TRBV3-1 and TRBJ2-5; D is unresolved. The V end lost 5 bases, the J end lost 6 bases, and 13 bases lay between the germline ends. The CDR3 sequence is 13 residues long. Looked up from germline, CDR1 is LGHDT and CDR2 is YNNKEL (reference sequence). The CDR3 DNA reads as TGTGCCAGCAGCTCGGACGGGCCGAAGACCCAGTACTTC. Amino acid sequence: CASSSDGPKTQYF.

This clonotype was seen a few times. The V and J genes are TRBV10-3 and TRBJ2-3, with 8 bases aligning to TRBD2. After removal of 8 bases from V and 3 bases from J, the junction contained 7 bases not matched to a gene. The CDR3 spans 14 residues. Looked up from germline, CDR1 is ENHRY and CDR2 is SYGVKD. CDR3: CAIWAGGGTDTQYF. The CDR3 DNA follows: TGTGCCATCTGGGCGGGAGGTGGGACAGATACGCAGTATTTT.

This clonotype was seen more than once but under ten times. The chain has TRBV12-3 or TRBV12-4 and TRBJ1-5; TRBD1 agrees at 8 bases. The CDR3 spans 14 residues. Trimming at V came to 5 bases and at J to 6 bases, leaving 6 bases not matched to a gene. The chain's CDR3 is CASSRTGLSQPQHF. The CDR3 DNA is TGTGCCAGCAGTCGGACAGGGCTAAGTCAGCCCCAGCATTTT.

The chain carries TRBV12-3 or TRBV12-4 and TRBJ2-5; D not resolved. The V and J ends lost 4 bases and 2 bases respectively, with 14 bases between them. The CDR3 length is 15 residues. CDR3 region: CASSSTHFGQETQYF. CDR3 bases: TGTGCCAGCAGTTCGACTCATTTCGGGCAAGAGACCCAGTACTTC.

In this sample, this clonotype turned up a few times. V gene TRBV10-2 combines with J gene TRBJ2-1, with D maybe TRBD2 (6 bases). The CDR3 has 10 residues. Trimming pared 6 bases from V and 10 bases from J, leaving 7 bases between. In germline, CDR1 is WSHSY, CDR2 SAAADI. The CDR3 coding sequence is TGCGCCAGCAGCGGGGGAGAGCAGTTCTTC. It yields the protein CASSGGEQFF.

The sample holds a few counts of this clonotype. The CDR3 DNA is TGTGCCAGCAGCTTGTACGATACGCAGTATTTT. As protein: CASSLYDTQYF. The J gene is TRBJ2-3, the V gene TRBV7-2; D is unclear. The CDR3 length is 11 residues. Germline V gene data show CDR1 as SGHTA and CDR2 as FQGNSA. The V gene lost 3 bases and the J gene lost 6 bases, with 4 bases spanning the gap.

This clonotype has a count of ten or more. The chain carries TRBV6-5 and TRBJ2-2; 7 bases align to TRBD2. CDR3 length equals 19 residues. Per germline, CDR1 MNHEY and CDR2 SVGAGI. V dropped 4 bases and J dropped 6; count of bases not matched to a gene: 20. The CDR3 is CASSSARLAQLARPGELFF. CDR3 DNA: TGTGCCAGCAGTTCCGCCCGACTAGCCCAGCTCGCGCGTCCCGGGGAGCTGTTTTTT.

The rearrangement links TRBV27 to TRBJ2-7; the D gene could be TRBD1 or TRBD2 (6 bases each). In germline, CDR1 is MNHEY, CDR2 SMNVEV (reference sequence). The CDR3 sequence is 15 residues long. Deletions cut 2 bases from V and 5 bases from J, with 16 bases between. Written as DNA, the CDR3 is TGTGCCAGCAGTTTAAGATCGGGGGCAGTAGACGAGCAGTACTTC. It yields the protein CASSLRSGAVDEQYF.

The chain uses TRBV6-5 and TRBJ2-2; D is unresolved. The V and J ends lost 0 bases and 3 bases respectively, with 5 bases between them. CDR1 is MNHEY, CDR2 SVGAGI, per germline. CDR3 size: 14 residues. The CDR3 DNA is TGTGCCAGCAGTTACTCGGGTTACACCGGGGAGCTGTTTTTT. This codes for CASSYSGYTGELFF.

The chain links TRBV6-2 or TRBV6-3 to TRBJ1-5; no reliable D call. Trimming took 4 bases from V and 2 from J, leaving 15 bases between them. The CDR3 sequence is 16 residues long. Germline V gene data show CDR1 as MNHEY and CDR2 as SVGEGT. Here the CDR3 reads CASSSAPLGGNQPQHF. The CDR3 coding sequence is TGTGCCAGCAGTTCCGCGCCACTTGGAGGCAATCAGCCCCAGCATTTT.

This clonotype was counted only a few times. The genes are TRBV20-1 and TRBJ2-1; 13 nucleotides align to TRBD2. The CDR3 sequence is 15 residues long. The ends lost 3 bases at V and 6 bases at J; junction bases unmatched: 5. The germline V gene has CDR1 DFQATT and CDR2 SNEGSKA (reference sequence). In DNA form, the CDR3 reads TGCAGTGCTAGGGACGGGACTAGCGGGACCAATGAGCAGTTCTTC. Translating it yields CSARDGTSGTNEQFF.

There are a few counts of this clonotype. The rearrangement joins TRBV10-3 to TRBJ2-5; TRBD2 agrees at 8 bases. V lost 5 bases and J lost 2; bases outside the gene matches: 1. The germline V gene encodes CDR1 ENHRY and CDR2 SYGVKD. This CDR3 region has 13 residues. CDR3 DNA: TGTGCCATCAGTTCTAGCGGGCAAGAGACCCAGTACTTC. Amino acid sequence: CAISSSGQETQYF.

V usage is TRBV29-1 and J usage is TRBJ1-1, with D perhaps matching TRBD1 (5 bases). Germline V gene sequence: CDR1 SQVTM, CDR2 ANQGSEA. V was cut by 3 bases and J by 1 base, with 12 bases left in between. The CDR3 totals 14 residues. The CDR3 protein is CSVEYGTKNTEAFF. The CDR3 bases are TGCAGCGTTGAGTACGGGACGAAGAACACTGAAGCTTTCTTT. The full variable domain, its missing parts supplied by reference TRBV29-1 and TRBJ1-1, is SAVISQKPSRDICQRGTSLTIQCQVDSQVTMMFWYRQQPGQSLTLIATANQGSEATYESGFVIDKFPISRPNLTFSTLTVSNMSPEDSSIYLCSVEYGTKNTEAFFGQGTRLTVV.

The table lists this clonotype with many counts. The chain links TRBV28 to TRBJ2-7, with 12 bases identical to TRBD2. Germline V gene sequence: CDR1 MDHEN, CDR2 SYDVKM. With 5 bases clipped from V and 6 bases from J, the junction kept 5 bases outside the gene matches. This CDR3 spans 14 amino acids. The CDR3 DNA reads TGTGCCAGCAGTCCTAGCGGGAGGGCGCGCGAGCAGTACTTC. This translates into CASSPSGRAREQYF. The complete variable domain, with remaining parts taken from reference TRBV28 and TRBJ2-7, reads DVKVTQSSRYLVKRTGEKVFLECVQDMDHENMFWYRQDPGLGLRLIYFSYDVKMKEKGDIPEGYSVSREKKERFSLILESASTNQTSMYLCASSPSGRAREQYFGPGTRLTVT.

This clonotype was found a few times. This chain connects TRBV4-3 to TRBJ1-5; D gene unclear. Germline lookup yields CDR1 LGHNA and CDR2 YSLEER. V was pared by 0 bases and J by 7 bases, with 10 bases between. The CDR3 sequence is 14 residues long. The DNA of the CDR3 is TGCGCCAGCAGCCAAGATGTGGGCTGGCAGCCCCAGCATTTT. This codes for CASSQDVGWQPQHF.

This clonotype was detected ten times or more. The CDR3 reads CASSGDRGLYNEQFF. The CDR3 DNA is TGTGCCAGCAGTGGGGACAGGGGGCTATACAATGAGCAGTTCTTC. The chain is built from TRBV12-3 or TRBV12-4 and TRBJ2-1; 12 positions match TRBD1. The CDR3 is 15 amino acids. The J segment lost 4 bases and the V segment lost 5 bases, leaving 3 bases of the junction unmatched.

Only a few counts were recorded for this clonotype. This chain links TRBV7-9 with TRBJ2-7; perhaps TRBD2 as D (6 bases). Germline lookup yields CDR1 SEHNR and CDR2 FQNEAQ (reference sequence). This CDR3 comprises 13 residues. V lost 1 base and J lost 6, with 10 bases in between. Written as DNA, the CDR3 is TGTGCCAGCAGCTTAGGACTAGTTCCCGAGCAGTACTTC. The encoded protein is CASSLGLVPEQYF.

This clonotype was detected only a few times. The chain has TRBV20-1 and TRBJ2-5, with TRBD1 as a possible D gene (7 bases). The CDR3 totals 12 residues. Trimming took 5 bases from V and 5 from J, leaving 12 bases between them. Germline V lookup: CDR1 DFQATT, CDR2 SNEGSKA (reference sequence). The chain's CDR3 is CSALEGAETQYF. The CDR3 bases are TGCAGTGCTTTGGAGGGGGCGGAGACCCAGTACTTC.

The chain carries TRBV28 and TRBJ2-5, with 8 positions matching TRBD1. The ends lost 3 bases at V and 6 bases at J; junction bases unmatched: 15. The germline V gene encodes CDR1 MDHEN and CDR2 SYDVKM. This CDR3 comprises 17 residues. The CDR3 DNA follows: TGTGCCAGCAGTTTGCTCTTTGGCAGGGGGCGTTCGAAGACCCAGTACTTC. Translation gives CASSLLFGRGRSKTQYF.

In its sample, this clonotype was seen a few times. CDR3 nucleotide sequence: TGCAGTGCTGACAGGGTCGGTAACAATGAGCAGTTCTTC. This codes for CSADRVGNNEQFF. V usage is TRBV20-1 and J usage is TRBJ2-1; 7 nucleotides agree with TRBD1. CDR1 is DFQATT and CDR2 is SNEGSKA in the germline V gene (reference sequence). The CDR3 has 13 residues. With 5 bases clipped from V and 5 bases from J, the junction kept 6 bases outside the gene matches.

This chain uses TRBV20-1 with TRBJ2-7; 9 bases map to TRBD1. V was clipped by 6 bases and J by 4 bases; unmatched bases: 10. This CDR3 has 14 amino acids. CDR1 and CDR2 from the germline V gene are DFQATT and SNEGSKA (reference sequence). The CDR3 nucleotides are TGCAGTGCCACAACCGGGACAGGGTTATACGAGCAGTACTTC. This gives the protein CSATTGTGLYEQYF.

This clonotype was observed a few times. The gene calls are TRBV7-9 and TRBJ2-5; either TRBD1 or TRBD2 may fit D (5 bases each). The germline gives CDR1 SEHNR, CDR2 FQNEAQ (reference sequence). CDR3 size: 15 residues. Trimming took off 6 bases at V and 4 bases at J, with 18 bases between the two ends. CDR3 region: CASRSPRDLGETQYF. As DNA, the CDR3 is TGTGCCAGCAGATCCCCGAGGGACCTGGGAGAGACCCAGTACTTC. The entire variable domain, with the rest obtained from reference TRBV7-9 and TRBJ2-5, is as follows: DTGVSQNPRHKITKRGQNVTFRCDPISEHNRLYWYRQTLGQGPEFLTYFQNEAQLEKSRLLSDRFSAERPKGSFSTLEIQRTEQGDSAMYLCASRSPRDLGETQYFGPGTRLLVL.